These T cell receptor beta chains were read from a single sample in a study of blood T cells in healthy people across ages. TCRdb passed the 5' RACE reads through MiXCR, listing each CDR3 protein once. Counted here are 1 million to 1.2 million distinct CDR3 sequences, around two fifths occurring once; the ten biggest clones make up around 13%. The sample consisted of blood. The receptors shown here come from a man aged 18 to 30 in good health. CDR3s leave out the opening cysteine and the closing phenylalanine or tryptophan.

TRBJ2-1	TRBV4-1	ASSPRTGTNSYNEQF
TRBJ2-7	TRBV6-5	ASIFTRDRGYEQY
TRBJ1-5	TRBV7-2	ASSLRNPDQPQH
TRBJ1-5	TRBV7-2	ASSLRGAGYGQPQH
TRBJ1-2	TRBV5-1	ASSPDSGTYGYT
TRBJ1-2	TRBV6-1	ASSEFLGTGENYDYT
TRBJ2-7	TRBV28	ASSLGGQGRSYEQY
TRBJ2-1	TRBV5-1	ASRSIKGVSYNEQF
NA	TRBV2	ACRDTVDEQY
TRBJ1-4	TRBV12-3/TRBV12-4	ASSPRDGRNEKLF
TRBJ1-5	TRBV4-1	ASSQWTGGPNQPQH
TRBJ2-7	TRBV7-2	ASSLAGDRVTYEQY
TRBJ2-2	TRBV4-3	ASSQDRGGDTGELF
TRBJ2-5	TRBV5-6	ASSLRGTGSFETQY
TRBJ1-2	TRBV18	ASSPTTPRGDRDYGYT
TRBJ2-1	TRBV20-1	SASRGGGGKNEQF
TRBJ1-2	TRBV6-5	ASSYRGGDGYT
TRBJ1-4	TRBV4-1	ASSQEGGTGEKLF
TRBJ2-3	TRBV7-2	ASSLDRTDTQY
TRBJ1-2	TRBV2	ASSEDIPGGYGYT
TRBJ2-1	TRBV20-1	SASGGFNEQF
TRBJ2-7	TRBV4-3	ASSQGQGYTYEQY
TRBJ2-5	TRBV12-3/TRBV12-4	ASSLLAGGNQETQY
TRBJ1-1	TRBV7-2	ASSFLGGSNTEAF
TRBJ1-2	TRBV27	ASSLSTRGFYGGYT
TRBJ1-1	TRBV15	ATSRGPGDYYTEAF
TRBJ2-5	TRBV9	ASSALAGSETQY
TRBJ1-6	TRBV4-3	ASSLDRESPLH
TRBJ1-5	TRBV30	AWSADRGNQPQH
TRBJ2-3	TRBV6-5	ASQGTPQGWADTQY
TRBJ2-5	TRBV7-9	ASSLAIQETQY
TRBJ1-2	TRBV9	ASSTRGSANYGYT
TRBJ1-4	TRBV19	ASSILKAGGGKLF
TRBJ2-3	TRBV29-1	SVYSSSTDTQY
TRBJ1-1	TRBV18	ASSPRQGKTEAF
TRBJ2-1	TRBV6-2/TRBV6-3	ASRKAGECNEQF
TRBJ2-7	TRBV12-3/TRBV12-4	ASSLSGFQSYEQY
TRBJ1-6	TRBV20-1	SARDSRSSSYNSPLH
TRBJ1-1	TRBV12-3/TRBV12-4	ASSLRQAAEAF
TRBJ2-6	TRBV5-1	ASSLGTGITGANVLT
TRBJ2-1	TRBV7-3	ASSSKGVKSSGYNEQF
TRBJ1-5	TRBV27	ASSLSRTLGDQPQH
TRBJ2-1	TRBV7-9	ASSLLAPDLSYNEQF
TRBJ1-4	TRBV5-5	ASSGRGADANEKLF
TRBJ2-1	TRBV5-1	ASSFVGAGDNEQF
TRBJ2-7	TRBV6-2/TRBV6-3	ASCGLADYEQY
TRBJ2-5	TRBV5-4	ASSLMDSEETQY
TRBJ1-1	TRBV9	ASSRGGGGDLNTEAF
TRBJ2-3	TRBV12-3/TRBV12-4	ASSTGDRADTQY
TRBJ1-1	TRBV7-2	ASSLQESNTEAF
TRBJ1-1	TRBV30	AWSVDRSTEAF
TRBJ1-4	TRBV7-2	ASSLAVMGEKLF
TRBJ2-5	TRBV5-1	ASSSAKGPGTQY
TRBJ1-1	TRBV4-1	ASSQDFGQGALNTEAF
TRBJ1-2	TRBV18	ASSPPTGGGHT
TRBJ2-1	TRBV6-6	ASRSETQF
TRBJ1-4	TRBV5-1	ASSEDRDLNEKLF